This TCR beta chain was recovered during a study of shared clonotypes between healthy human individuals. Regarding the study as a whole: Exclusively blood specimens were collected; tissue repertoires likely differ.

As regards this clone: Its antigen is undetermined.

Germline V gene data show CDR1 as GTSNPN and CDR2 as SVGIG (reference sequence). Trimming removed 4 bases from V and 5 bases from J, with 14 bases in between. The CDR3 is 13 residues long. Using immunoSEQ multiplex PCR, the repertoire was profiled, and TCRdb retains in-frame clones only, with some absent. The sample lists about 2.4 million clones, roughly 93% seen once, with 0.36% in the top ten. Naive CD4+ cells were CD45RA-selected; the remaining cells were memory. The sample was naive CD4+ T cells from PBMCs. Documented subset: CD45RA+ positively selected. The genes are TRBV30 and TRBJ1-1; a possible D gene is TRBD1 (6 bases). This TCR came from a young man in good health. Some clones in this sample may be carry-over from other donors' samples. The CDR3: CAWIGGGRTEAFF. Here the CDR3 DNA reads TGTGCCTGGATCGGGGGGGGCCGTACTGAAGCTTTCTTT. Filled out from reference TRBV30 and TRBJ1-1, the complete variable domain reads SQTIHQWPATLVQPVGSPLSLECTVEGTSNPNLYWYRQAAGRGLQLLFYSVGIGQISSEVPQNLSASRPQDRQFILSSKKLLLSDSGFYLCAWIGGGRTEAFFGQGTRLTVV.